This T cell receptor beta chain appears in the sequencing data of a study of metastatic and nonmetastatic thyroid tumors. Across the study: Where malignant and benign thyroid patients were concerned, repertoires were compared across blood and tumor or nodule tissue. General observations from the study: Compared with benign nodules, malignant thyroid tumors were reported to have significantly higher TCR beta diversity in both blood and tumor.

The CDR3 sequence is 16 residues long. Trimming removed 3 bases at V and 4 bases at J, with 17 bases between. CDR1 and CDR2 (germline): SGHRS, YFSETQ. Patients had received no treatment of any kind before thyroid surgery. In regard to this clone: Its antigen is not known.

Methods used by the authors: A classifier for distant metastasis in papillary thyroid cancer was constructed using CDR3 differences observed across clinicopathological groups. TCRdb re-clonotyped the PCR reads through MiXCR. For this entry, the V and J calls and clone size follow TCRdb and not the study's own pipeline. The data contain tens of thousands of clones, 11% of them singletons. The chain employs TRBV5-1 and TRBJ1-3; tentatively, D is TRBD1 (6 bases). The sequence derives from a female donor with papillary thyroid cancer or a benign thyroid nodule (not recorded which). Some clones in this sample may be carry-over from other donors' samples. Sequenced sample: blood. The CDR3: CASSYREGDSGNTIYF. As DNA, the CDR3 is TGCGCCAGCAGCTATCGGGAGGGGGATTCGGGAAACACCATATATTTT.